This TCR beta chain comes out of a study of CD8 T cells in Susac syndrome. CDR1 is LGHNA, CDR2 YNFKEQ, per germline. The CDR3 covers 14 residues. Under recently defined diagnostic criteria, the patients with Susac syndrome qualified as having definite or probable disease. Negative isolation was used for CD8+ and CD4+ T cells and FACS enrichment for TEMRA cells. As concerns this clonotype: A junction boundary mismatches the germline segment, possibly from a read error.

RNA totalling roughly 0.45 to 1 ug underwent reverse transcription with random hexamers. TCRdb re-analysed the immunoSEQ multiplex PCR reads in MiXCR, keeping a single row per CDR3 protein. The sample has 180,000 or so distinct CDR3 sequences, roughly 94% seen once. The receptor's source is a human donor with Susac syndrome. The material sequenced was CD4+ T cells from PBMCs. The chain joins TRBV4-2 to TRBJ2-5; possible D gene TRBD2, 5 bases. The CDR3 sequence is CASSKEGFQETQYF. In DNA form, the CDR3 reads TGTGCCAGCAGCAAAGAGGGCTTCCAAGAGACCCAGTACTTC.